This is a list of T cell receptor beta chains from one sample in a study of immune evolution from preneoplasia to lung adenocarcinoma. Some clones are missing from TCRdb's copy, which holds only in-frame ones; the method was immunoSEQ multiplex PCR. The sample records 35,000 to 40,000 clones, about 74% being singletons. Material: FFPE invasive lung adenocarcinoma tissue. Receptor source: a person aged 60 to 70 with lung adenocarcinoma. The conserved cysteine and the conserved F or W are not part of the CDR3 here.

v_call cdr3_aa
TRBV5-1 ASSLERGGASDTQY
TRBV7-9 ASSLSGSTDTQY
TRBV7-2 ASSFGTSGRAGTQY
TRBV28 ASSRGTGVGDQPQH
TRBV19 ASLELLHNEQF
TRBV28 ASSLHGTGKETQY
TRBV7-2 ASSLDRGNEKLF
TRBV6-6 ATRPGTGYNEQF
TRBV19 ASSRTGEPSYEQY
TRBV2 ASSVEDRREQY
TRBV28 ASTSGQPQETQY
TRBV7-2 ASRPGGVYNEQF
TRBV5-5 ASSLYRGSSGNTIY
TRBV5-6 ASSWNYGGRTYNEQF
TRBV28 ASSLRAKTEAF
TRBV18 ASSPGPSPAYEQY
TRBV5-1 ASSLDGGQGNTIY
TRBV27 ATRDFSGGEKLF
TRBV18 ASGRGEGTEAF
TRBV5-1 ASSSGPGQPQH
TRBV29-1 SVEDRTGSYGYT
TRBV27 ASSLRRGETQY
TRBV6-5 ASSFVGPLYEQY
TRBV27 ASTLGPSYEQY
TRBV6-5 ASSGTSGRAQGQY
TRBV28 ASNDERGLGNQPQH
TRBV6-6 ASSYQGAGAGQY
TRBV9 ASSTGGWDEQY
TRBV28 ASSHPRETQY
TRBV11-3 ASSRDRVSLGEQY
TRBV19 ASRNSNYGYT
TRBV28 ASESIRSSPNEQF
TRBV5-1 ASSLGAGELF
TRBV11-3 ASSHRGTDEQF
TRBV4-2 ASSPSAKAGNTIY
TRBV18 ASSPGQTSGGYT
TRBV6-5 ASSYRASGTDTQY
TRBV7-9 ASSQGITGYT
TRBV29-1 SVSHGGGTNTGELF
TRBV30 AWSVRQNTEAF
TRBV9 ASAPGQGERAF
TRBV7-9 ASSSRVSGSYNEQF
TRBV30 AWSVDPRFGGTEAF
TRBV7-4 ASSYLSGSVKNIQY
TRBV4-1 ASSRDGQGYYGYT